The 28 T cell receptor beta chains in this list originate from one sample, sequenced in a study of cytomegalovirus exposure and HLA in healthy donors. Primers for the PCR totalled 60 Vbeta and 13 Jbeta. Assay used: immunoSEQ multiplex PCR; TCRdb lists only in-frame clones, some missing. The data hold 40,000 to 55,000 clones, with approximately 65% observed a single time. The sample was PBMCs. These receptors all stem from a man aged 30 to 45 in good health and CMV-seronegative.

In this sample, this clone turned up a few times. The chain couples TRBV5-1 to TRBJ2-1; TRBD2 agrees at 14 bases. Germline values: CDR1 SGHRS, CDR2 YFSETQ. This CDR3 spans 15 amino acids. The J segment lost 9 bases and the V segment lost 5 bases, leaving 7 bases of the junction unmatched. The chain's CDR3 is CASRLGLAGVFEQFF. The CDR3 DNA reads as TGCGCCAGCAGACTGGGACTAGCGGGAGTATTTGAGCAGTTCTTC.

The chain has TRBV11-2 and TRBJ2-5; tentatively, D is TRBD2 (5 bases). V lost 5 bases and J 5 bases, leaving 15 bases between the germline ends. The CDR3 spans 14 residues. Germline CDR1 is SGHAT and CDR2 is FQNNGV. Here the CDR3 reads CASSPLGRSETQYF. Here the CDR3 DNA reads TGTGCCAGCAGCCCACTAGGTCGTTCTGAGACCCAGTACTTC.

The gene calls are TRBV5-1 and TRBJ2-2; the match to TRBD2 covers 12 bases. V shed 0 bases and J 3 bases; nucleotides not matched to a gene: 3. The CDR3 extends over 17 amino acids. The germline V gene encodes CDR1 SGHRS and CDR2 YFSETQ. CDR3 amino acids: CASSLGLAGAHTGELFF. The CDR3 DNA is TGCGCCAGCAGCTTGGGACTAGCGGGAGCACACACCGGGGAGCTGTTTTTT.

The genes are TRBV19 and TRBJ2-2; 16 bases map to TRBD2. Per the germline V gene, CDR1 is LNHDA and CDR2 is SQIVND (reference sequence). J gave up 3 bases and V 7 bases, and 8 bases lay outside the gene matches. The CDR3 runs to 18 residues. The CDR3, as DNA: TGTGCCAGTACCCCGGGACTAGCGGGAGGGCAAGACACCGGGGAGCTGTTTTTT. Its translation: CASTPGLAGGQDTGELFF.

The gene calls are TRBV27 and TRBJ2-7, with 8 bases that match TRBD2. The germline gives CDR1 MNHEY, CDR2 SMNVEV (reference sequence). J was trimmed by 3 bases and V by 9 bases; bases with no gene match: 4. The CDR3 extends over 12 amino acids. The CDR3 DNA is TGTGCCAGTAGCGGGACGAGCTACGAGCAGTACTTC. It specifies CASSGTSYEQYF.

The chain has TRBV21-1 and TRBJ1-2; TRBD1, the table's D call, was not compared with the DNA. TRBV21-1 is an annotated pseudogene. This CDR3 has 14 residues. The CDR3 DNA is TGTGCCAGCAGAACGCAGGGTTGCGACTATGGCTACACCTTC. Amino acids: CASRTQGCDYGYTF.

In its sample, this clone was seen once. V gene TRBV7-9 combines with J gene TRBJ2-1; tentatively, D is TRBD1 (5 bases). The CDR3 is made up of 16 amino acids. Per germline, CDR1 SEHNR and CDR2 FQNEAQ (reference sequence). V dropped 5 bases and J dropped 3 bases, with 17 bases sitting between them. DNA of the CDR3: TGTGCCAGCAGCGCCCTCACAAGGGGCAACTACAATGAGCAGTTCTTC. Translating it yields CASSALTRGNYNEQFF. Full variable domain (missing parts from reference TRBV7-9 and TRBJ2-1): DTGVSQNPRHKITKRGQNVTFRCDPISEHNRLYWYRQTLGQGPEFLTYFQNEAQLEKSRLLSDRFSAERPKGSFSTLEIQRTEQGDSAMYLCASSALTRGNYNEQFFGPGTRLTVL.

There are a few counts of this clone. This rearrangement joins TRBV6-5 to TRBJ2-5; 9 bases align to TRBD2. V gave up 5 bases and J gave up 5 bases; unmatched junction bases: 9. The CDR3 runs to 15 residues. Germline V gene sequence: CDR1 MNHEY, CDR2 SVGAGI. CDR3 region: CASSPGSGSQETQYF. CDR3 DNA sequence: TGTGCCAGCAGTCCCGGTAGCGGGAGTCAGGAGACCCAGTACTTC.

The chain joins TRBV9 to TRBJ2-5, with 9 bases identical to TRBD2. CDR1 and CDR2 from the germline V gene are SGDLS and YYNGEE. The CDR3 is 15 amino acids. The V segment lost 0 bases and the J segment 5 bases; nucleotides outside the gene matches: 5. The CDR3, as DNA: TGTGCCAGCAGCGTAGGACTAGCGGCGGGGGAGACCCAGTACTTC. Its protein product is CASSVGLAAGETQYF.

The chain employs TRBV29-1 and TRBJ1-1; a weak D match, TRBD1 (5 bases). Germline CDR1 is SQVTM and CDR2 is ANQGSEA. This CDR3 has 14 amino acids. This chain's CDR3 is CTGGGGTMNTEAFF. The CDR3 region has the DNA TGCACCGGTGGAGGTGGGACTATGAACACTGAAGCTTTCTTT.

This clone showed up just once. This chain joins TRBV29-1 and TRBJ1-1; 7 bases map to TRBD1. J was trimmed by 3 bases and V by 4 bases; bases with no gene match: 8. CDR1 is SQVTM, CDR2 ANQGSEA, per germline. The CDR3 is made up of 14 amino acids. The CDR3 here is CSVGEGAIDTEAFF. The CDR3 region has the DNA TGCAGCGTTGGCGAGGGGGCGATCGACACTGAAGCTTTCTTT. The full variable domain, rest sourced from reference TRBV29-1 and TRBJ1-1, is SAVISQKPSRDICQRGTSLTIQCQVDSQVTMMFWYRQQPGQSLTLIATANQGSEATYESGFVIDKFPISRPNLTFSTLTVSNMSPEDSSIYLCSVGEGAIDTEAFFGQGTRLTVV.

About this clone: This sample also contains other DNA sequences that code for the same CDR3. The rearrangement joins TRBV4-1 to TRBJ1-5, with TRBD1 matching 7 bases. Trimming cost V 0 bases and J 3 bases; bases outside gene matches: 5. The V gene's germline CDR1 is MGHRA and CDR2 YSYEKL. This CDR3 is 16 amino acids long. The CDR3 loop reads CASSQEQGQINQPQHF. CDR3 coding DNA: TGCGCCAGCAGCCAAGAACAGGGACAGATCAATCAGCCCCAGCATTTT.

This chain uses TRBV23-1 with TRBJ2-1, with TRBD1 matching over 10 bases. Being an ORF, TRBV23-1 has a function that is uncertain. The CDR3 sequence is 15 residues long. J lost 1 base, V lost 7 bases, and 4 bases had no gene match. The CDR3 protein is CASTSGQGSYNEQFF. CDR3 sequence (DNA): TGCGCCAGCACTTCGGGACAGGGGTCCTACAATGAGCAGTTCTTC.

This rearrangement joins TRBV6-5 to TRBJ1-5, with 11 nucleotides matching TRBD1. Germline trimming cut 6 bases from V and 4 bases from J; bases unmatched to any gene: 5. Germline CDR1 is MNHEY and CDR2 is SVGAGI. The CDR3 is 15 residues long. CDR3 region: CASSRGTGGNQPQHF. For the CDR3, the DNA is TGTGCCAGCAGCCGAGGGACAGGGGGGAATCAGCCCCAGCATTTT.

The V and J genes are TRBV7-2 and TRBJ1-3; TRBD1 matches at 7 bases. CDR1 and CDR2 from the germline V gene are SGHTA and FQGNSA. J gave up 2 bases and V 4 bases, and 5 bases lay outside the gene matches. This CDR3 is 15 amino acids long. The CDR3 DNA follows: TGTGCCAGCAGCTCCCAGGGGGTTGCTGGAAACACCATATATTTT. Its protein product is CASSSQGVAGNTIYF.

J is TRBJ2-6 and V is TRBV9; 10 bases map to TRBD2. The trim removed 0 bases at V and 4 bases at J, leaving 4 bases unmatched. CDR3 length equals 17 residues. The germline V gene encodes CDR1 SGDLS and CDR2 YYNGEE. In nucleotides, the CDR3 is TGTGCCAGCAGCGTAGCTAGCGGGAGTCTCGGGGCCAACGTCCTGACTTTC. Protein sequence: CASSVASGSLGANVLTF.

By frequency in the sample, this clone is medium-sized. The chain's CDR3 is CASSRDLAGASSDTQYF. In DNA form, the CDR3 reads TGTGCCAGCAGCCGAGACCTAGCGGGAGCATCGTCAGATACGCAGTATTTT. The genes are TRBV14 and TRBJ2-3; TRBD2 aligns across 10 bases. The CDR3 sequence is 17 residues long. V lost 4 bases to trimming and J lost 4 bases; unmatched junction nucleotides: 11. Germline V gene lookup returns CDR1 SGHDN and CDR2 FVKESK.

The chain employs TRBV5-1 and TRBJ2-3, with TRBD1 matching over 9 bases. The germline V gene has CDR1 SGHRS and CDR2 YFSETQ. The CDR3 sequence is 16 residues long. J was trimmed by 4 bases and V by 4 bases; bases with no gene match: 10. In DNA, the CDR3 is TGCGCCAGCAGCGGGGGGACAGGGTTGTTTTCAGATACGCAGTATTTT. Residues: CASSGGTGLFSDTQYF. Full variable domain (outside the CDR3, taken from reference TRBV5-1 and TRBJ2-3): KAGVTQTPRYLIKTRGQQVTLSCSPISGHRSVSWYQQTPGQGLQFLFEYFSETQRNKGNFPGRFSGRQFSNSRSEMNVSTLELGDSALYLCASSGGTGLFSDTQYFGPGTRLTVL.

CDR3 DNA: TGCGCCAGCAGCCAAGCCGGGACAGGCACCTACGAGCAGTACTTC. Encoded protein: CASSQAGTGTYEQYF. The chain recombines TRBV4-1 with TRBJ2-7; 8 bases align to TRBD1. This CDR3 is 15 amino acids long. Germline V gene data show CDR1 as MGHRA and CDR2 as YSYEKL. Trimming cost V 1 base and J 2 bases; bases outside gene matches: 4.

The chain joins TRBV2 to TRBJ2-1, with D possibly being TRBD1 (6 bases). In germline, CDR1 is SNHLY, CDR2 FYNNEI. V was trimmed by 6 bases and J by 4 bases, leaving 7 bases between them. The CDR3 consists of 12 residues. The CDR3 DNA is TGTGCCAGCAGAGACAGGTACAATGAGCAGTTCTTC. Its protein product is CASRDRYNEQFF.

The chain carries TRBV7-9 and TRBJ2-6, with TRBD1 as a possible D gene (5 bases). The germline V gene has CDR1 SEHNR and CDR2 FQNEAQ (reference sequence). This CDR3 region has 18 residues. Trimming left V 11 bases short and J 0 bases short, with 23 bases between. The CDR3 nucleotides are TGTGCCGGAACTGGGCAGGGCCTTTACAACTCTGGGGCCAACGTCCTGACTTTC. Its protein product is CAGTGQGLYNSGANVLTF.

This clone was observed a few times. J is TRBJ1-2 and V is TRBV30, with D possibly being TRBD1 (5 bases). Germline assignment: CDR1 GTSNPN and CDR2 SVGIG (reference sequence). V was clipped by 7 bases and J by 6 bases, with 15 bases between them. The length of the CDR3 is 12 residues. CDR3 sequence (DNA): TGTGCCTTACTGACAGCTGTCGATGGCTACACCTTC. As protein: CALLTAVDGYTF.

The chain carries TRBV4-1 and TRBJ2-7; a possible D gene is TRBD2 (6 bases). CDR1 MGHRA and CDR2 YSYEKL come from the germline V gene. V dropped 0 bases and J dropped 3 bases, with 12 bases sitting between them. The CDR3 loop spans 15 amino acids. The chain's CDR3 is CASSQDHGGLYEQYF. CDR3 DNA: TGCGCCAGCAGCCAAGATCACGGAGGGCTCTACGAGCAGTACTTC.

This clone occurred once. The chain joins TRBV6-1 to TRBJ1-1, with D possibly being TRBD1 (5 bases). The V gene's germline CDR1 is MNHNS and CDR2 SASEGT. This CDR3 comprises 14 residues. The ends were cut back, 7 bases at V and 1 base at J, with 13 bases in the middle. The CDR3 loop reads CASNGLGGNTEAFF. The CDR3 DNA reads TGTGCCAGCAACGGACTGGGGGGGAACACTGAAGCTTTCTTT.

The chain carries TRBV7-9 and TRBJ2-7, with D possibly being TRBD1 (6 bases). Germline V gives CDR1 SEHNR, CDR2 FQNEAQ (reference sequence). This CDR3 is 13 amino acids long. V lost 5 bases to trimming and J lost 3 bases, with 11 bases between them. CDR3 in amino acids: CASSGTLSYEQYF. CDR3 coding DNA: TGTGCCAGCAGCGGGACACTTAGCTACGAGCAGTACTTC.

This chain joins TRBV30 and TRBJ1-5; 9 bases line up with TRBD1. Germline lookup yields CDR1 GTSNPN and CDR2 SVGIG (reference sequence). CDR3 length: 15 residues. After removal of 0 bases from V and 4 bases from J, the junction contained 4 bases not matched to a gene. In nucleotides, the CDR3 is TGTGCCTGGAGTGTACTGGGGACAGGGAATCAGCCCCAGCATTTT. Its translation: CAWSVLGTGNQPQHF. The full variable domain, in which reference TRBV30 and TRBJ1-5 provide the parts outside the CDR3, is SQTIHQWPATLVQPVGSPLSLECTVEGTSNPNLYWYRQAAGRGLQLLFYSVGIGQISSEVPQNLSASRPQDRQFILSSKKLLLSDSGFYLCAWSVLGTGNQPQHFGDGTRLSIL.

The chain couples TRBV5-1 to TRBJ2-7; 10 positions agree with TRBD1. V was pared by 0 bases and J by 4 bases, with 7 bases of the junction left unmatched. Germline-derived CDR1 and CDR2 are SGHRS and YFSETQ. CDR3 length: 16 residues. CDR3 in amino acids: CASSLGRDRGTYEQYF. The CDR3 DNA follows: TGCGCCAGCAGCTTGGGCCGGGACAGGGGAACGTACGAGCAGTACTTC.

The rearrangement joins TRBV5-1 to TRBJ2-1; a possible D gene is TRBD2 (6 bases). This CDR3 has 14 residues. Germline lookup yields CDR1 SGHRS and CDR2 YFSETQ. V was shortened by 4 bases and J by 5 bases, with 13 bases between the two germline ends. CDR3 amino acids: CASSSAGPHNEQFF. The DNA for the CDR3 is TGCGCCAGCAGCAGTGCGGGGCCGCACAATGAGCAGTTCTTC.